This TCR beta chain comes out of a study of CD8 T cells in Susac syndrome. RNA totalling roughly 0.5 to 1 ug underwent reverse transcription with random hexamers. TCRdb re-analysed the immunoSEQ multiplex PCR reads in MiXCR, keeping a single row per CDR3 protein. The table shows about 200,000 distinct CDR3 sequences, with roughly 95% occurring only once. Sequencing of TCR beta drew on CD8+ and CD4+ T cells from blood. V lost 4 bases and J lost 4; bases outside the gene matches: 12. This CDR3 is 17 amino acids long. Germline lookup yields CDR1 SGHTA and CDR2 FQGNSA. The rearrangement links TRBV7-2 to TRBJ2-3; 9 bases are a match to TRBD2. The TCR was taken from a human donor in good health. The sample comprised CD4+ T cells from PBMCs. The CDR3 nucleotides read TGTGCCAGCAGCTCAGCAGTAGCGGGAGCGCGGGCAGATACGCAGTATTTT. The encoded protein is CASSSAVAGARADTQYF.